This T cell receptor beta chain was identified in a study of OX40 agonist ivuxolimab in advanced cancers. For the study at large: Patients achieving partial responses numbered three: one hepatocellular carcinoma case and two cutaneous melanoma cases.

This CDR3 has 14 amino acids. The germline V gene encodes CDR1 SGHVS and CDR2 FNYEAQ. The V end lost 5 bases, the J end lost 1 base, and 8 bases lay between the germline ends. About this clone: Its antigen is not identified.

The assay was immunoSEQ multiplex PCR, and TCRdb's table has in-frame clones only and misses some. The sample lists 72,000 or so clones, about 88% occurring once. Study-wide results and limits: Some nonresponders likewise displayed low normalized T-cell clonal expansion. No antigen was identified for the clonally expanded peripheral T cells. At doses 0.1 to 3.0 mg/kg, CD4+ and CD8+ clones expanded.

The sample was CD4+ or CD8+ T cells sorted from blood, taken in a trial of the OX40 agonist ivuxolimab. This sequence originates from an adult with an advanced solid tumor such as melanoma, head and neck, liver or kidney cancer. This chain connects TRBV7-6 to TRBJ2-2, with D perhaps matching TRBD1 (6 bases). For the CDR3, the DNA is TGTGCCAGCAGCCTGGGACAGAACACCGGGGAGCTGTTTTTT. Its translation: CASSLGQNTGELFF.